The table lists the clone carrying this T cell receptor (beta chain) with a few counts. Its antigen is undetermined. These data originate in a study of regulatory T cells in long-lasting Graves disease. Notes on the study in general: The TCR repertoire of persistent Graves' patients was less diverse than that of newly diagnosed ones. When disease was persistent, TRBV28, TRBJ1-2 and TRBJ2-5 were the favored segments.

Germline CDR1 SGHTA, CDR2 FQGTGA. The V gene lost 2 bases and the J gene lost 0 bases, with 10 bases spanning the gap. The CDR3 is 16 residues long. Time point here: newly diagnosed GD, antithyroid drugs for less than 3 months. RNA extracted from PBMCs served as the sequencing template. EDTA tubes received roughly 10 milliliters of drawn peripheral blood. Library construction for TCR beta used iRepertoire HTBI primers and Arm-PCR of CDR3 regions. Each CDR3 protein is one row after TCRdb ran MiXCR on the multiplex PCR reads. The sample records around 250,000 distinct CDR3 sequences, 20% to 25% being singletons.

The clonotype comes from a female donor with Graves disease. V and J are TRBV7-3 and TRBJ2-2; D uncertain. Sequencing used peripheral blood mononuclear cells (PBMCs), obtained at new diagnosis, from a patient treated with antithyroid drugs. The DNA of the CDR3 is TGTGCCAGCAGCTTACGAAGTCCGCCGAACACCGGGGAGCTGTTTTTT. Translating gives CASSLRSPPNTGELFF.